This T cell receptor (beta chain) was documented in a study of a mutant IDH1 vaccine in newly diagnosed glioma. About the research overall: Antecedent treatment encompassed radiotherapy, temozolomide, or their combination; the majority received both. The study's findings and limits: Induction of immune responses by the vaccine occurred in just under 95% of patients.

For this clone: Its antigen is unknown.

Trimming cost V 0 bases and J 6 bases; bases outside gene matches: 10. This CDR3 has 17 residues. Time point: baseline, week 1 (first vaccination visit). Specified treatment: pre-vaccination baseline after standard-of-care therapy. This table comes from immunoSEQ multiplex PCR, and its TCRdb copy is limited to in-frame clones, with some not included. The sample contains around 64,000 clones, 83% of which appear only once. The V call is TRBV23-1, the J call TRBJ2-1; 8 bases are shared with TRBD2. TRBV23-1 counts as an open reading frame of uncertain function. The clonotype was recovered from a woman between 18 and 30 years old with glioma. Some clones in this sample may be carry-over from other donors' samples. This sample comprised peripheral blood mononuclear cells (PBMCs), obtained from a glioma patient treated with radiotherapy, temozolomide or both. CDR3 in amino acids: CASSQSPVAGGCNEQFF. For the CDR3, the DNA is TGCGCCAGCAGTCAATCCCCCGTTGCGGGAGGTTGCAATGAGCAGTTCTTC.